The 23 T cell receptor beta chains in this list originate from one sample, sequenced in a study of blood T cell repertoires in COVID-19. Method: immunoSEQ multiplex PCR; TCRdb's copy keeps in-frame clones and lacks some. The sample yields around 190,000 clones, about nine tenths seen once. Sequences were obtained from PBMCs or T cells enriched from blood (not recorded which). These receptors originate from a man in his late teens or twenties with acute COVID-19.

The rearrangement joins TRBV27 to TRBJ2-7; no definite D call. The CDR3 runs 15 residues. Germline values: CDR1 MNHEY, CDR2 SMNVEV (reference sequence). V lost 0 bases and J lost 0, with 9 bases in between. This chain's CDR3 is CASSLSMAPSYEQYF. CDR3 nucleotides: TGTGCCAGCAGTTTATCGATGGCCCCCTCCTACGAGCAGTACTTC.

J is TRBJ2-3 and V is TRBV2; TRBD2 matches 13 bases. Germline-derived CDR1 and CDR2 are SNHLY and FYNNEI. This CDR3 is 14 amino acids long. J was trimmed by 3 bases and V by 10 bases; bases with no gene match: 4. The CDR3 sequence is CAIRTSGSTDTQYF. CDR3 DNA: TGTGCCATTCGGACTAGCGGGAGTACAGATACGCAGTATTTT.

The chain links TRBV9 to TRBJ2-5; D uncertain. This CDR3 region has 11 residues. Trimming took 6 bases from V and 4 from J, leaving 7 bases between them. Germline CDR1 and CDR2: SGDLS and YYNGEE. The CDR3 region has the DNA TGTGCCAGCACCCCTTTAGAGACCCAGTACTTC. This sequence encodes CASTPLETQYF.

The V call is TRBV7-3, the J call TRBJ2-5; D unresolved. There are 13 residues in the CDR3. Germline CDR1 and CDR2: SGHTA and FQGTGA. Trimming left V 3 bases short and J 1 base short, with 6 bases between. Here the CDR3 reads CASSLGPQETQYF. CDR3 nucleotides: TGTGCCAGCAGCTTGGGCCCCCAAGAGACCCAGTACTTC. The variable domain in full, with the rest retrieved from reference TRBV7-3 and TRBJ2-5, is GAGVSQTPSNKVTEKGKYVELRCDPISGHTALYWYRQSLGQGPEFLIYFQGTGAADDSGLPNDRFFAVRPEGSVSTLKIQRTERGDSAVYLCASSLGPQETQYFGPGTRLLVL.

DNA for the CDR3: TGCGCCAGCAGCCATATTATTCGGGGGGACAAAGCTTTCTTT. Amino acids: CASSHIIRGDKAFF. This chain connects TRBV4-3 to TRBJ1-1, with a possible D match to TRBD1 (6 bases). The CDR3 spans 14 residues. V lost 3 bases to trimming and J lost 9 bases, with 17 bases between them. Germline V CDR1 and CDR2: LGHNA, YSLEER.

The J gene is TRBJ1-5, the V gene TRBV4-1; D unresolved. CDR3 size: 16 residues. V was shortened by 1 base and J by 6 bases, with 16 bases between the two germline ends. Germline CDR1 and CDR2: MGHRA and YSYEKL. The CDR3 sequence is CASSQVFEVLGQPQHF. The CDR3 coding sequence is TGCGCCAGCAGCCAAGTCTTTGAGGTACTGGGTCAGCCCCAGCATTTT.

This clone has a handful of counts. The CDR3 is CASSQLAGFEKLFF. In nucleotides, the CDR3 is TGCGCCAGCAGCCAACTGGCAGGTTTTGAAAAACTGTTTTTT. The V call is TRBV4-1, the J call TRBJ1-4; no clear D. Germline values: CDR1 MGHRA, CDR2 YSYEKL. This CDR3 has 14 residues. The V and J ends lost 2 bases and 7 bases respectively, with 11 bases between them.

The chain combines TRBV4-1 with TRBJ2-3; no clear D. This CDR3 is 14 amino acids long. Trimming pared 3 bases from V and 4 bases from J, leaving 11 bases between. The V gene's germline CDR1 is MGHRA and CDR2 YSYEKL. The CDR3 DNA reads TGCGCCAGCAGCCAGCCCAGGTCGTCAGATACGCAGTATTTT. Protein product: CASSQPRSSDTQYF.

This clone was counted only a few times. The chain joins TRBV11-2 to TRBJ2-1, with 9 bases identical to TRBD2. Germline trimming cut 5 bases from V and 9 bases from J; bases unmatched to any gene: 11. The CDR3 sequence is 15 residues long. Germline CDR1 and CDR2: SGHAT and FQNNGV. The CDR3 sequence: CASSPLSGRRGEQFF. For the CDR3, the DNA is TGTGCCAGCAGCCCACTTAGCGGGAGAAGGGGTGAGCAGTTCTTC.

The chain has TRBV2 and TRBJ2-7; weak D call: TRBD1 (5 bases). The V end was cut by 4 bases, the J end by 4 bases, with 8 bases between. The CDR3 length is 12 residues. Germline CDR1 and CDR2: SNHLY and FYNNEI. CDR3 sequence (DNA): TGTGCCAGCAGTGCTAAGGGGTACGAGCAGTACTTC. This gives the protein CASSAKGYEQYF.

The V call is TRBV29-1, the J call TRBJ1-1; D possibly corresponds to TRBD1 (6 bases). The CDR3 contains 12 residues. The germline V gene encodes CDR1 SQVTM and CDR2 ANQGSEA. The ends were cut back, 6 bases at V and 1 base at J, with 9 bases in the middle. This chain's CDR3 is CSVPGQNTEAFF. CDR3 sequence (DNA): TGCAGCGTCCCGGGACAGAACACTGAAGCTTTCTTT. Supplemented by reference TRBV29-1 and TRBJ1-1, the full variable domain reads SAVISQKPSRDICQRGTSLTIQCQVDSQVTMMFWYRQQPGQSLTLIATANQGSEATYESGFVIDKFPISRPNLTFSTLTVSNMSPEDSSIYLCSVPGQNTEAFFGQGTRLTVV.

The CDR3 DNA reads as TGTGCTAGTGGTTTGGTAGCCGGGGGGCGCAGGCAGCCCCAGCATTTT. Translating gives CASGLVAGGRRQPQHF. The J gene is TRBJ1-5, the V gene TRBV12-5; the D gene is possibly TRBD1 (6 bases). The CDR3 is 16 residues long. Trimming took 0 bases from V and 7 from J, leaving 16 bases between them. Germline CDR1 reads LGHNT; CDR2 reads FRNRAP.

The V gene is TRBV10-3, the J gene TRBJ2-1, with 9 bases aligning to TRBD2. Trimming took 3 bases from V and 7 from J; bases not matched to a gene: 10. This CDR3 is 16 amino acids long. Looked up from germline, CDR1 is ENHRY and CDR2 is SYGVKD. The chain's CDR3 is CAISERLAEVLNEQFF. CDR3 nucleotide sequence: TGTGCCATCAGTGAAAGACTAGCGGAAGTGTTGAATGAGCAGTTCTTC.

The chain combines TRBV7-8 with TRBJ1-2; TRBD1 agrees at 8 bases. Trimming removed 5 bases from V and 6 bases from J; junction bases left unmatched: 8. The CDR3 length is 14 residues. Per the germline V gene, CDR1 is SGHVS and CDR2 is FQNEAQ. Written as DNA, the CDR3 is TGTGCCAGCAGCCCCCGGACAGGGTTCAATGGCTACACCTTC. Protein sequence: CASSPRTGFNGYTF.

This chain links TRBV11-2 with TRBJ2-7, with a possible D match to TRBD2 (6 bases). The ends were cut back, 6 bases at V and 1 base at J, with 16 bases in the middle. The CDR3 covers 15 residues. Per the germline V gene, CDR1 is SGHAT and CDR2 is FQNNGV. CDR3 bases: TGTGCCAGCAGGAACCTAGCGCATAGTTCCTACGAGCAGTACTTC. It codes for CASRNLAHSSYEQYF.

This clone was seen a single time. The chain is built from TRBV19 and TRBJ1-5; D is possibly TRBD1 (5 bases). The CDR3 length is 15 residues. Trimming took off 3 bases at V and 5 bases at J, with 14 bases between the two ends. The germline CDR1 and CDR2 sequences are LNHDA and SQIVND (reference sequence). CDR3 sequence reads: CASSMGQGPYQPQHF. CDR3 sequence (DNA): TGTGCCAGTAGTATGGGGCAGGGTCCCTATCAGCCCCAGCATTTT.

The genes are TRBV12-3 or TRBV12-4 and TRBJ1-1; 8 nucleotides match TRBD1. V shed 1 base, J shed 10 bases, and the junction held 5 bases outside the gene matches. CDR3 length: 13 amino acids. The CDR3 DNA is TGTGCCAGCAGTTTAGGTGGAACAGGGGGAGCTTTCTTT. Translating gives CASSLGGTGGAFF.

The gene calls are TRBV7-2 and TRBJ2-7; 7 nucleotides match TRBD2. V was pared by 1 base and J by 3 bases, with 9 bases of the junction left unmatched. Germline loops: CDR1 SGHTA, CDR2 FQGNSA. This CDR3 contains 16 residues. The CDR3 sequence: CASSLGRREKYYEQYF. DNA for the CDR3: TGTGCCAGCAGCTTAGGTCGGCGGGAGAAATACTACGAGCAGTACTTC.

This chain joins TRBV5-1 and TRBJ2-7, with 9 bases identical to TRBD2. The CDR3 has 18 amino acids. After removal of 0 bases from V and 4 bases from J, the junction contained 14 bases not matched to a gene. In germline, CDR1 is SGHRS, CDR2 YFSETQ. CDR3 bases: TGCGCCAGCAGCTTGGCCGGGACTAGCTCTGGAGGGACGTACGAGCAGTACTTC. Translating it yields CASSLAGTSSGGTYEQYF.

This clone has a handful of counts. This chain connects TRBV28 to TRBJ1-1, with 8 bases matching TRBD1. Germline trimming cut 9 bases from V and 6 bases from J; bases unmatched to any gene: 12. Germline V lookup: CDR1 MDHEN, CDR2 SYDVKM. The CDR3 runs 14 residues. CDR3 in DNA: TGTGCCAGTGAAATAGGACAGGGTAGGCCTGAAGCTTTCTTT. Amino acid sequence: CASEIGQGRPEAFF.

This chain links TRBV12-3 or TRBV12-4 with TRBJ2-1; D is perhaps TRBD2 (6 bases). The CDR3 runs 13 residues. Trimming pared 5 bases from V and 8 bases from J, leaving 13 bases between. Here the CDR3 DNA reads TGTGCCAGCAGTCCTAGCGCGGTTGATGAGCAGTTCTTC. Amino acids: CASSPSAVDEQFF.

V and J are TRBV30 and TRBJ2-7, with TRBD2 identical over 7 bases. The germline gives CDR1 GTSNPN, CDR2 SVGIG (reference sequence). The CDR3 length is 13 residues. Trimming removed 2 bases from V and 2 bases from J; junction bases left unmatched: 3. The CDR3 coding sequence is TGTGCCTGGAGTACTGGACTAGCCTACGAGCAGTACTTC. Its translation is CAWSTGLAYEQYF.

V usage is TRBV14 and J usage is TRBJ2-7; D unclear. Germline-derived CDR1 and CDR2 are SGHDN and FVKESK. Trimming took 4 bases from V and 2 from J, leaving 15 bases between them. The CDR3 covers 15 residues. The DNA of the CDR3 is TGTGCCAGCAGCCCATTAACACGGAGTCCCTACGAGCAGTACTTC. Translation gives CASSPLTRSPYEQYF.